Presented here are 32 T cell receptor beta chains from one specimen sequenced in a study of persistence of HIV-infected CD4 T cells (TCRdb year 2020). The immunoSEQ hsTCRB assay version 4, run in survey mode, was used to sequence TCRbeta repertoires from genomic DNA. TCRdb holds this immuneACCESS table with in-frame rearrangements only. Some clones are missing; in checked studies, unresolved V genes explain under half, and the rest has no known cause. The sample has about 28,000 clones on record, over 65% of them singletons. The top ten clonotypes cover 0.81% of the sample. Their target antigens are unknown. The sample's treatment or condition label is to be understood as: suppressive antiretroviral therapy. Cells were stimulated with lysates of CMV-infected fibroblasts at roughly 9.8 ug/mL. Memory CD4+ T cells that did not respond, being CD40L-negative, CD69-negative and CD45RO-high, were sorted as memory populations depleted of antigen-responding cells.

The sequencing here drew on CD4+ T cells sorted from PBMCs after roughly 18-hour stimulation, taken from a patient who received antiretroviral therapy. This specimen's cell subset or site label, interpreted: CD40L-CD69- CD45RO-high memory CD4 T cells not responding to CMV lysate. All receptors derive from an adult woman with HIV who was CMV-seropositive.

This rearrangement joins TRBV30 to TRBJ2-2, with 10 bases aligning to TRBD1. The CDR3 runs to 18 residues. V shed 3 bases, J shed 2 bases, and the junction held 12 bases outside the gene matches. The germline CDR1 and CDR2 sequences are GTSNPN and SVGIG (reference sequence). The CDR3 DNA is TGTGCCTGGAGATCCGGGACAGGGGACCTTATCAACACCGGGGAGCTGTTTTTT. Its protein product is CAWRSGTGDLINTGELFF.

This chain links TRBV20-1 with TRBJ1-3; tentatively, D is TRBD1 (5 bases). The V end lost 3 bases, the J end lost 4 bases, and 16 bases lay between the germline ends. From germline, CDR1 is DFQATT and CDR2 SNEGSKA (reference sequence). This CDR3 contains 15 residues. The CDR3 region has the DNA TGCAGTGCTAGTAGGGCCCGAAGGGACGGAAACACCATATATTTT. Its protein product is CSASRARRDGNTIYF.

This clone showed up just a few times. The genes are TRBV25-1 and TRBJ2-2; D possibly uses TRBD1 or TRBD2 (6 bases each). This CDR3 spans 17 amino acids. Germline V gene lookup returns CDR1 MGHDK and CDR2 SYGVNS. The germline V and J ends were trimmed by 5 bases and 2 bases, with 18 bases remaining between them. The CDR3 protein is CASSTGRGGRNTGELFF. CDR3 sequence (DNA): TGTGCCAGCAGTACCGGGAGAGGGGGACGCAACACCGGGGAGCTGTTTTTT.

The chain uses TRBV19 and TRBJ2-3, with TRBD2 matching over 11 bases. CDR1 and CDR2 (germline): LNHDA, SQIVND (reference sequence). Trimming cost V 3 bases and J 4 bases; bases outside gene matches: 3. The CDR3 loop spans 15 amino acids. DNA for the CDR3: TGTGCCAGTAGTATCAATAGCGGGGGGGCAGATACGCAGTATTTT. Protein: CASSINSGGADTQYF. Supplemented by reference TRBV19 and TRBJ2-3, the full variable domain reads DGGITQSPKYLFRKEGQNVTLSCEQNLNHDAMYWYRQDPGQGLRLIYYSQIVNDFQKGDIAEGYSVSREKKESFPLTVTSAQKNPTAFYLCASSINSGGADTQYFGPGTRLTVL.

The chain employs TRBV19 and TRBJ2-2; D might be TRBD1 or TRBD2, each matching 5 bases. Trimming shortened V by 5 bases and J by 6 bases, and 16 bases separated the two germline ends. Germline CDR1 reads LNHDA; CDR2 reads SQIVND (reference sequence). The CDR3 runs 15 residues. This CDR3 reads CASSGAGTAPGELFF. In DNA, the CDR3 is TGTGCCAGTAGTGGCGCCGGGACCGCCCCCGGGGAGCTGTTTTTT.

V is TRBV18 and J is TRBJ2-3, with D possibly being TRBD2 (6 bases). The CDR3 runs to 15 residues. Germline CDR1 and CDR2: KGHSH and LQKENI. V dropped 0 bases and J dropped 4 bases, with 11 bases sitting between them. The CDR3 sequence is CASSPPSGEADTQYF. CDR3 DNA sequence: TGTGCCAGCTCACCACCCTCGGGGGAGGCAGATACGCAGTATTTT.

The J gene is TRBJ1-2, the V gene TRBV6-5; D possibly corresponds to TRBD1 (5 bases). V lost 1 base to trimming and J lost 7 bases, with 10 bases between them. The CDR3 is made up of 13 amino acids. Germline V gene sequence: CDR1 MNHEY, CDR2 SVGAGI. The CDR3 region has the DNA TGTGCCAGCAGTTACTTGGGGCGCGGTGGCTACACCTTC. Translating gives CASSYLGRGGYTF.

This rearrangement joins TRBV5-6 to TRBJ2-3; TRBD1 agrees at 9 bases. Trimming cost V 4 bases and J 3 bases; bases outside gene matches: 9. The CDR3 covers 16 residues. Germline assignment: CDR1 SGHDT and CDR2 YYEEEE. The chain's CDR3 is CASSPSWDRATDTQYF. The CDR3, as DNA: TGTGCCAGCAGCCCGTCCTGGGACAGGGCTACAGATACGCAGTATTTT.

The genes are TRBV30 and TRBJ2-1; TRBD2 aligns across 9 bases. The ends lost 1 base at V and 4 bases at J; junction bases unmatched: 5. Germline values: CDR1 GTSNPN, CDR2 SVGIG (reference sequence). This CDR3 comprises 15 residues. CDR3 in DNA: TGTGCCTGGAGTGACCTAGCGGGGATTTACAATGAGCAGTTCTTC. Amino acids: CAWSDLAGIYNEQFF. Supplemented by reference TRBV30 and TRBJ2-1, the full variable domain reads SQTIHQWPATLVQPVGSPLSLECTVEGTSNPNLYWYRQAAGRGLQLLFYSVGIGQISSEVPQNLSASRPQDRQFILSSKKLLLSDSGFYLCAWSDLAGIYNEQFFGPGTRLTVL.

V and J are TRBV5-1 and TRBJ2-2, with TRBD2 matching 9 bases. The CDR3 loop spans 17 amino acids. J gave up 5 bases and V 0 bases, and 8 bases lay outside the gene matches. Per germline, CDR1 SGHRS and CDR2 YFSETQ. The CDR3 DNA is TGCGCCAGCAGCTTGGAACTAGCGGGTCTACGGACCGGGGAGCTGTTTTTT. It yields the protein CASSLELAGLRTGELFF.

The gene calls are TRBV19 and TRBJ1-3, with no clear D. The CDR3 runs 15 residues. CDR1 is LNHDA and CDR2 is SQIVND in the germline V gene (reference sequence). Trimming removed 3 bases from V and 8 bases from J, with 17 bases in between. CDR3 residues: CASSMTAGQSDTIYF. The CDR3 bases are TGTGCCAGTAGTATGACCGCCGGGCAGAGCGACACCATATATTTT.

J is TRBJ2-4 and V is TRBV6-6, with TRBD2 matching over 7 bases. Germline CDR1 MNHNY, CDR2 SVGAGI (reference sequence). The CDR3 spans 18 residues. The junction had 15 bases not matched to a gene; V was cut back by 5 bases and J by 2 bases. DNA for the CDR3: TGTGCCAGCAGTCCGCTTCCGGGGGGAAGGACCACCAAAAACATTCAGTACTTC. Translation gives CASSPLPGGRTTKNIQYF.

This chain uses TRBV20-1 with TRBJ2-1, with D unclear. The CDR3 has 11 amino acids. V lost 0 bases to trimming and J lost 7 bases, with 4 bases between them. Germline CDR1 and CDR2: DFQATT and SNEGSKA (reference sequence). CDR3 sequence: CSARDRNEQFF. As DNA, the CDR3 is TGCAGTGCTAGAGATCGGAATGAGCAGTTCTTC.

The chain uses TRBV18 and TRBJ1-1; D not certain. This CDR3 region has 12 residues. Deletions cut 3 bases from V and 11 bases from J, with 13 bases between. Per germline, CDR1 KGHSH and CDR2 LQKENI. The DNA for the CDR3 is TGTGCCAGCTCACCTGACTCAACCGGGGCTTTCTTT. It is translated as CASSPDSTGAFF. Drawing the rest from reference TRBV18 and TRBJ1-1, the complete variable domain is NAGVMQNPRHLVRRRGQEARLRCSPMKGHSHVYWYRQLPEEGLKFMVYLQKENIIDESGMPKERFSAEFPKEGPSILRIQQVVRGDSAAYFCASSPDSTGAFFGQGTRLTVV.

This clone was observed a handful of times. J is TRBJ1-5 and V is TRBV6-4, with D uncertain. Germline values: CDR1 MRHNA, CDR2 SNTAGT. Trimming removed 3 bases from V and 7 bases from J, with 10 bases in between. This CDR3 region has 13 residues. This CDR3 is CASSEAPGQPQHF. In DNA, the CDR3 is TGTGCCAGCAGTGAAGCCCCGGGGCAGCCCCAGCATTTT.

The V call is TRBV5-4, the J call TRBJ2-2, with 12 nucleotides matching TRBD2. In germline, CDR1 is SGHNT, CDR2 YYREEE (reference sequence). The CDR3 length is 19 residues. Trimming took 0 bases from V and 4 from J; bases not matched to a gene: 10. CDR3 coding DNA: TGTGCCAGCAGCTTGGCGGTGGGGCTAGCGGGGGGGCCCACCGGGGAGCTGTTTTTT. Amino acid sequence: CASSLAVGLAGGPTGELFF.

This clone was seen a few times. This sequence joins TRBV6-4 and TRBJ1-1, with D unclear. Germline loops: CDR1 MRHNA, CDR2 SNTAGT. The V end lost 5 bases, the J end lost 1 base, and 8 bases lay between the germline ends. The length of the CDR3 is 13 residues. CDR3 protein: CASSISANTEAFF. In DNA form, the CDR3 reads TGTGCCAGCAGTATTTCGGCGAACACTGAAGCTTTCTTT.

The chain joins TRBV27 to TRBJ1-2; D ambiguous. Trimming cost V 6 bases and J 4 bases, with 9 bases left between them. Germline CDR1 reads MNHEY; CDR2 reads SMNVEV (reference sequence). CDR3 length: 12 residues. CDR3 nucleotide sequence: TGTGCCAGCAGCCCGGACTTCTATGGCTACACCTTC. This gives the protein CASSPDFYGYTF.

The CDR3 sequence: CATAPPPNTEAFF. The CDR3 coding sequence is TGTGCCACTGCCCCTCCACCCAACACTGAAGCTTTCTTT. This sequence joins TRBV19 and TRBJ1-1; D ambiguous. Per the germline V gene, CDR1 is LNHDA and CDR2 is SQIVND (reference sequence). V was trimmed by 10 bases and J by 2 bases, leaving 14 bases between them. The CDR3 totals 13 residues.

This chain connects TRBV6-6 to TRBJ2-1, with TRBD1 matching over 8 bases. The CDR3 is 16 residues long. V gave up 6 bases and J gave up 7 bases; unmatched junction bases: 14. The germline V gene has CDR1 MNHNY and CDR2 SVGAGI (reference sequence). CDR3 amino acids: CASRDRGGNILNEQFF. The CDR3 coding sequence is TGTGCCAGCAGAGACAGGGGAGGTAATATCTTGAATGAGCAGTTCTTC.

The chain recombines TRBV4-1 with TRBJ2-1, with 8 bases identical to TRBD1. Germline V gives CDR1 MGHRA, CDR2 YSYEKL. V was pared by 4 bases and J by 7 bases, with 6 bases of the junction left unmatched. The length of the CDR3 is 14 residues. This chain's CDR3 is CASSLHYRGNEQFF. The CDR3 coding sequence is TGCGCCAGCAGCCTACACTACAGGGGGAATGAGCAGTTCTTC.

This clone has only a few counts. The chain couples TRBV4-1 to TRBJ1-5; no clear D gene. With 0 bases removed from V and 4 bases from J, the gap between germline ends came to 16 bases. This CDR3 is built from 17 residues. Germline V gene lookup returns CDR1 MGHRA and CDR2 YSYEKL. CDR3 in DNA: TGCGCCAGCAGCCAAGATCGCGTGCTTTCCTTTAATCAGCCCCAGCATTTT. The encoded protein is CASSQDRVLSFNQPQHF.

The V call is TRBV29-1, the J call TRBJ2-3; 8 nucleotides agree with TRBD1. Germline CDR1 and CDR2: SQVTM and ANQGSEA. CDR3 size: 14 residues. V shed 4 bases, J shed 1 base, and the junction held 4 bases outside the gene matches. The CDR3 DNA is TGCAGCGTTGCAGGACAGGGTGGCACAGATACGCAGTATTTT. Translation: CSVAGQGGTDTQYF.

The chain links TRBV5-1 to TRBJ2-3, with 10 positions matching TRBD1. The CDR3 is made up of 16 amino acids. Germline assignment: CDR1 SGHRS and CDR2 YFSETQ. Trimming cost V 0 bases and J 2 bases; bases outside gene matches: 3. The DNA for the CDR3 is TGCGCCAGCAGCTTGGGTGGGACAGGGGTCACAGATACGCAGTATTTT. Amino acids: CASSLGGTGVTDTQYF.

V and J are TRBV6-1 and TRBJ2-5, with 7 positions matching TRBD2. There are 14 residues in the CDR3. The ends lost 6 bases at V and 2 bases at J; junction bases unmatched: 6. Germline CDR1 reads MNHNS; CDR2 reads SASEGT. CDR3 in DNA: TGTGCCAGCAGGCGGGGGTCTGGACAAGAGACCCAGTACTTC. Translating gives CASRRGSGQETQYF.

The chain has TRBV5-4 and TRBJ2-2, with 7 bases matching TRBD1. The CDR3 consists of 16 residues. After removal of 4 bases from V and 3 bases from J, the junction contained 9 bases not matched to a gene. The germline gives CDR1 SGHNT, CDR2 YYREEE (reference sequence). The CDR3 coding sequence is TGTGCCAGCAGCATACCGACAGGGATGGACACCGGGGAGCTGTTTTTT. This encodes CASSIPTGMDTGELFF.

The chain carries TRBV9 and TRBJ1-2; D is unresolved. This CDR3 has 12 amino acids. Trimming removed 6 bases from V and 2 bases from J, with 8 bases in between. Germline CDR1 reads SGDLS; CDR2 reads YYNGEE. This chain's CDR3 is CASTGLNYGYTF. CDR3 coding DNA: TGTGCCAGCACCGGCCTGAACTATGGCTACACCTTC.

This clone was seen a handful of times. The chain carries TRBV4-1 and TRBJ2-3, with unresolved D. This CDR3 has 14 amino acids. Germline loops: CDR1 MGHRA, CDR2 YSYEKL. The V and J ends lost 3 bases and 1 base respectively, with 8 bases between them. The CDR3 sequence is CASSHPLRTDTQYF. CDR3 nucleotide sequence: TGCGCCAGCAGCCACCCCCTACGCACAGATACGCAGTATTTT.

The J gene is TRBJ1-2, the V gene TRBV5-1; 7 bases align to TRBD1. Germline CDR1 SGHRS, CDR2 YFSETQ. This CDR3 contains 15 residues. V gave up 0 bases and J gave up 2 bases; unmatched junction bases: 4. The CDR3 DNA reads as TGCGCCAGCAGCTTGGAACCAGGGGGGAACTATGGCTACACCTTC. It yields the protein CASSLEPGGNYGYTF.

The rearrangement joins TRBV5-1 to TRBJ2-3, with D possibly being TRBD2 (5 bases). Germline CDR1 reads SGHRS; CDR2 reads YFSETQ. V lost 4 bases and J 5 bases, leaving 14 bases between the germline ends. The CDR3 runs to 14 residues. The CDR3 spells CASSTGLNIDTQYF. CDR3 nucleotide sequence: TGCGCCAGCAGCACCGGACTTAACATAGATACGCAGTATTTT.

This clone has only a few counts. The genes are TRBV5-1 and TRBJ2-3; D call uncertain. Germline lookup yields CDR1 SGHRS and CDR2 YFSETQ. This CDR3 contains 13 residues. Trimming took off 0 bases at V and 5 bases at J, with 7 bases between the two ends. The CDR3 DNA reads as TGCGCCAGCAGCTTGGAGTTCGGAGATACGCAGTATTTT. This translates into CASSLEFGDTQYF.

The chain couples TRBV6-1 to TRBJ1-1; tentative D call: TRBD1 (6 bases). Germline V gene data show CDR1 as MNHNS and CDR2 as SASEGT. Trimming took off 3 bases at V and 10 bases at J, with 12 bases between the two ends. The CDR3 runs to 12 residues. CDR3 sequence reads: CASSDMEGVAFF. CDR3 coding DNA: TGTGCCAGCAGTGATATGGAGGGGGTAGCTTTCTTT.